The 14 T cell receptor beta chains listed next were all sequenced from one sample in a study of T cell clusters in autoimmune cytopenias. TRB was amplified by touch-down multiplex PCR, primer pools A and B combined. TCRdb re-called the multiplex PCR reads; one entry per CDR3 protein, DNA not given. This sample contains 6,000 to 7,000 distinct CDR3 sequences. About 39,000 genome equivalents of blood DNA were amplified for TRB. These data were also filed under a second study, of T cell repertoires in aging, cancer and after chemotherapy.

The specimen sequenced was peripheral blood. These receptor sequences come from a human donor in good health.

The rearrangement uses TRBV6-5 and TRBJ1-6; TCRdb's D call of TRBD1 is untestable without DNA. The germline V gene encodes CDR1 MNHEY and CDR2 SVGAGI. The CDR3 has 15 amino acids. The CDR3 loop is CASTGQGASNSPLHF.

This clonotype ranks as medium-sized in terms of frequency. The V gene is TRBV19, the J gene TRBJ2-2; TCRdb reports TRBD1, a call that lacks DNA to check it against. This CDR3 region has 13 residues. CDR1 is LNHDA, CDR2 SQIVND, per germline (reference sequence). CDR3 region: CASQGTNTGELFF. Together with reference TRBV19 and TRBJ2-2, the CDR3 gives the full variable domain: DGGITQSPKYLFRKEGQNVTLSCEQNLNHDAMYWYRQDPGQGLRLIYYSQIVNDFQKGDIAEGYSVSREKKESFPLTVTSAQKNPTAFYLCASQGTNTGELFFGEGSRLTVL.

This clonotype is identified as medium-sized from frequency. The rearrangement links TRBV12-3 or TRBV12-4 to TRBJ2-7. The CDR3 contains 13 residues. The CDR3 protein is CASSLSGLYEQYF.

This clonotype is called medium-sized based on its frequency. The rearrangement joins TRBV5-6 to TRBJ1-2. CDR1 and CDR2 from the germline V gene are SGHDT and YYEEEE. The CDR3 is 12 residues long. CDR3 residues: CASRRTNFGYTF.

The chain recombines TRBV13 with TRBJ2-3; without DNA, the TCRdb call of TRBD1 cannot be checked. The CDR3 extends over 15 amino acids. The germline gives CDR1 PRHDT, CDR2 FYEKMQ (reference sequence). The CDR3 is CASSYARPGTDTQYF.

The chain carries TRBV20-1 and TRBJ1-2. CDR1 and CDR2 (germline): DFQATT, SNEGSKA (reference sequence). The CDR3 covers 11 residues. CDR3 sequence: CSARGVGGYTF.

This clonotype is deemed medium-sized by its frequency. This chain's CDR3 is CASLDRGYGYTF. This chain joins TRBV6-5 and TRBJ1-2; with no DNA, the TCRdb D assignment of TRBD1 cannot be verified. This CDR3 is 12 amino acids long. CDR1 is MNHEY, CDR2 SVGAGI, per germline.

This clonotype shows up as medium-sized (0.01 to 0.1%) by frequency. The chain carries TRBV12-3 or TRBV12-4 and TRBJ2-6. The CDR3 is made up of 15 amino acids. The CDR3 sequence: CASSADQSGANVLTF.

By frequency, this clonotype registers medium-sized (0.01 to 0.1%). The rearrangement links TRBV12-3 or TRBV12-4 to TRBJ2-7; the TRBD2 assignment by TCRdb is unverifiable without DNA. CDR3 length: 16 residues. CDR3 in amino acids: CASSPGVAGYPYEQYF.

The chain combines TRBV29-1 with TRBJ2-3; without DNA, the TCRdb call of TRBD2 cannot be checked. The CDR3 spans 16 residues. CDR1 is SQVTM, CDR2 ANQGSEA, per germline. CDR3 residues: CSVDFLERGGTDTQYF.

This sequence joins TRBV5-6 and TRBJ1-1; there is no DNA to check the TCRdb D call of TRBD1. The length of the CDR3 is 14 residues. CDR1 is SGHDT, CDR2 YYEEEE, per germline. This CDR3 is CASSSRDWNTEAFF.

The chain links TRBV15 to TRBJ1-2; TCRdb names TRBD1, which stays unverified in the absence of DNA. This CDR3 spans 19 amino acids. Germline CDR1 LNHNV, CDR2 YYDKDF (reference sequence). CDR3: CATSRDSGQGAATNYGYTF.

Judged by frequency, this clonotype is medium-sized. The chain's CDR3 is CASSFSWDPNSPLHF. V gene TRBV27 combines with J gene TRBJ1-6; there is no DNA to check the TCRdb D call of TRBD1. There are 15 residues in the CDR3. CDR1 and CDR2 (germline): MNHEY, SMNVEV (reference sequence).

This clonotype is medium-sized by frequency. The V gene is TRBV15, the J gene TRBJ1-2; TCRdb's D gene call, TRBD1, goes unchecked for lack of DNA. Germline assignment: CDR1 LNHNV and CDR2 YYDKDF (reference sequence). The CDR3 covers 15 residues. The CDR3 protein is CATSRDPLPDYGYTF.